The next 27 T cell receptor beta chains were all read from a single sample in a study of neoadjuvant anti-PD-1 for oral cavity cancer. The method was immunoSEQ multiplex PCR; TCRdb's version includes in-frame clones alone and lacks a portion of them. The sample contains under 20,000 clones, roughly 78% of which appear only once. The sequencing here drew on PBMCs, taken before nivolumab (anti-PD-1) treatment. These TCRs come from a person between 35 and 79 years old with oral cavity squamous cell carcinoma.

As DNA, the CDR3 is TGTGCCAGCAGCAGTGGGACAGAGAATCAGCCCCAGCATTTT. This codes for CASSSGTENQPQHF. This chain links TRBV5-4 with TRBJ1-5; TRBD1 agrees at 7 bases. V lost 4 bases to trimming and J lost 4 bases; unmatched junction nucleotides: 5. This CDR3 comprises 14 residues. Germline-derived CDR1 and CDR2 are SGHNT and YYREEE (reference sequence). Combining the CDR3 with reference TRBV5-4 and TRBJ1-5 gives the whole variable domain ETGVTQSPTHLIKTRGQQVTLRCSSQSGHNTVSWYQQALGQGPQFIFQYYREEENGRGNFPPRFSGLQFPNYSSELNVNALELDDSALYLCASSSGTENQPQHFGDGTRLSIL.

A remark on this clone: Additional DNA sequences in this sample encode the identical CDR3. The rearrangement uses TRBV9 and TRBJ1-6, with D perhaps matching TRBD1 (5 bases). The V gene's germline CDR1 is SGDLS and CDR2 YYNGEE. Trimming took off 2 bases at V and 7 bases at J, with 10 bases between the two ends. This CDR3 contains 14 residues. CDR3: CASSVRGTNSPLHF. CDR3 nucleotides: TGTGCCAGCAGCGTCCGGGGCACGAATTCACCCCTCCACTTT.

V usage is TRBV30 and J usage is TRBJ1-5; D not certain. CDR1 is GTSNPN, CDR2 SVGIG, per germline (reference sequence). The CDR3 covers 13 residues. Trimming stripped 0 bases from V and 5 bases from J, with 8 bases between. The CDR3 region is CAWSVQHDQPQHF. DNA for the CDR3: TGTGCCTGGAGTGTTCAACACGATCAGCCCCAGCATTTT.

The chain combines TRBV2 with TRBJ2-7; 8 positions match TRBD1. Germline V gene lookup returns CDR1 SNHLY and CDR2 FYNNEI. V gave up 8 bases and J gave up 3 bases; unmatched junction bases: 9. The CDR3 extends over 14 amino acids. CDR3 residues: CASRTPRGHYEQYF. As DNA, the CDR3 is TGTGCCAGCCGGACCCCCAGGGGGCACTACGAGCAGTACTTC.

This clone has a handful of counts. The chain carries TRBV5-1 and TRBJ2-1; D possibly uses TRBD1 or TRBD2 (5 bases each). Germline CDR1 SGHRS, CDR2 YFSETQ. The CDR3 runs to 15 residues. V gave up 2 bases and J gave up 2 bases, with 11 bases separating them. CDR3: CASSFVGTPYNEQFF. The CDR3 nucleotides are TGCGCCAGCAGCTTTGTAGGGACCCCCTACAATGAGCAGTTCTTC.

V and J are TRBV9 and TRBJ2-6; unclear D gene. CDR3 size: 14 residues. CDR1 is SGDLS, CDR2 YYNGEE, per germline. Between the trimmed V and J ends, which lost 0 bases and 1 base, there was a span of 2 bases. This CDR3 is CASSVESGANVLTF. CDR3 coding DNA: TGTGCCAGCAGCGTAGAATCTGGGGCCAACGTCCTGACTTTC.

The chain uses TRBV5-6 and TRBJ2-7; a possible D gene is TRBD1 (5 bases). Germline loops: CDR1 SGHDT, CDR2 YYEEEE. The CDR3 length is 13 residues. V lost 4 bases to trimming and J lost 1 base, with 9 bases between them. This chain's CDR3 is CASSKDISYEQYF. The CDR3 nucleotides are TGTGCCAGCAGCAAGGACATATCCTACGAGCAGTACTTC. Using reference TRBV5-6 and TRBJ2-7 for the parts outside the CDR3, the full variable domain is DAGVTQSPTHLIKTRGQQVTLRCSPKSGHDTVSWYQQALGQGPQFIFQYYEEEERQRGNFPDRFSGHQFPNYSSELNVNALLLGDSALYLCASSKDISYEQYFGPGTRLTVT.

This clone has only one observation. The V call is TRBV10-1, the J call TRBJ2-5, with TRBD1 matching over 10 bases. Germline assignment: CDR1 WNHNN and CDR2 SYGVQD (reference sequence). This CDR3 contains 13 residues. Losses at the gene ends were 10 bases for V and 11 bases for J; bases not matched to a gene: 13. CDR3 region: CATQPGQGRRQYF. The CDR3, as DNA: TGCGCCACCCAACCGGGACAGGGGCGACGACAGTACTTC.

This chain joins TRBV9 and TRBJ1-1; tentative D call: TRBD1 (5 bases). The V and J ends lost 2 bases and 5 bases respectively, with 13 bases between them. The CDR3 is made up of 14 amino acids. The germline V gene encodes CDR1 SGDLS and CDR2 YYNGEE. CDR3 region: CASSVWGAGTEAFF. CDR3 coding DNA: TGTGCCAGCAGCGTCTGGGGCGCGGGGACTGAAGCTTTCTTT.

V is TRBV5-5 and J is TRBJ2-2; 8 bases are shared with TRBD1. After removal of 1 base from V and 4 bases from J, the junction contained 6 bases not matched to a gene. The CDR3 sequence is 16 residues long. Germline-derived CDR1 and CDR2 are SGHKS and YYEKEE (reference sequence). CDR3 sequence: CASSLFRGRGTGELFF. DNA for the CDR3: TGTGCCAGCAGCTTGTTCAGGGGGCGCGGCACCGGGGAGCTGTTTTTT.

The rearrangement links TRBV7-9 to TRBJ2-1; D is ambiguous. Germline CDR1 is SEHNR and CDR2 is FQNEAQ (reference sequence). V lost 1 base and J lost 6, with 7 bases in between. This CDR3 is built from 13 residues. In DNA, the CDR3 is TGTGCCAGCAGCTTAGGGACCGTCAATGAGCAGTTCTTC. It specifies CASSLGTVNEQFF.

This rearrangement joins TRBV7-6 to TRBJ2-5; 7 bases align to TRBD1. Germline-derived CDR1 and CDR2 are SGHVS and FNYEAQ. The CDR3 covers 14 residues. V was pared by 6 bases and J by 2 bases, with 6 bases of the junction left unmatched. CDR3 region: CASSTRGRQETQYF. The CDR3, as DNA: TGTGCCAGCAGTACGAGGGGGCGTCAAGAGACCCAGTACTTC.

The chain links TRBV27 to TRBJ2-1, with TRBD2 matching over 9 bases. Germline values: CDR1 MNHEY, CDR2 SMNVEV (reference sequence). J gave up 7 bases and V 3 bases, and 13 bases lay outside the gene matches. CDR3 length equals 17 residues. The CDR3 here is CASSFPPYSGRINEQFF. In DNA, the CDR3 is TGTGCCAGCAGTTTTCCGCCGTACAGCGGGAGGATTAATGAGCAGTTCTTC.

The chain carries TRBV10-3 and TRBJ2-7, with D possibly being TRBD1 or TRBD2 (5 bases each). The V end lost 6 bases, the J end lost 3 bases, and 24 bases lay between the germline ends. The germline CDR1 and CDR2 sequences are ENHRY and SYGVKD. This CDR3 contains 17 residues. The CDR3 region has the DNA TGTGCCATCAGGTCCGGGACCTCAAGAGCCCCCCTCTACGAGCAGTACTTC. Translated: CAIRSGTSRAPLYEQYF.

The sample holds a few counts of this clone. V usage is TRBV15 and J usage is TRBJ2-7; 10 bases fit TRBD1. Germline CDR1 reads LNHNV; CDR2 reads YYDKDF (reference sequence). CDR3 size: 13 residues. The trim removed 5 bases at V and 3 bases at J, leaving 1 base unmatched. The CDR3 sequence is CATSGDRGYEQYF. CDR3 sequence (DNA): TGTGCCACCAGCGGGGACAGGGGCTACGAGCAGTACTTC. The full variable domain, its missing parts supplied by reference TRBV15 and TRBJ2-7, is DAMVIQNPRYQVTQFGKPVTLSCSQTLNHNVMYWYQQKSSQAPKLLFHYYDKDFNNEADTPDNFQSRRPNTSFCFLDIRSPGLGDTAMYLCATSGDRGYEQYFGPGTRLTVT.

This chain connects TRBV7-8 to TRBJ1-4, with 7 nucleotides matching TRBD1. This CDR3 has 18 residues. Germline CDR1 reads SGHVS; CDR2 reads FQNEAQ. The V gene end was trimmed by 2 bases and the J gene end by 4 bases; junction bases not matched to a gene: 13. The CDR3 reads CASSLRQGLEDNNEKLFF. DNA of the CDR3: TGTGCCAGCAGCTTACGACAGGGTTTGGAGGACAATAATGAAAAACTGTTTTTT. The entire variable domain, with the rest obtained from reference TRBV7-8 and TRBJ1-4, is as follows: GAGVSQSPRYKVAKRGQDVALRCDPISGHVSLFWYQQALGQGPEFLTYFQNEAQLDKSGLPSDRFFAERPEGSVSTLKIQRTQQEDSAVYLCASSLRQGLEDNNEKLFFGSGTQLSVL.

The rearrangement uses TRBV29-1 and TRBJ1-1, with D uncertain. CDR1 SQVTM and CDR2 ANQGSEA come from the germline V gene. Trimming took off 4 bases at V and 3 bases at J, with 9 bases between the two ends. The CDR3 has 12 amino acids. Here the CDR3 DNA reads TGCAGCGTTGGCCGTGCGGACACTGAAGCTTTCTTT. As protein: CSVGRADTEAFF.

The rearrangement joins TRBV27 to TRBJ2-5, with 9 bases lining up with TRBD1. Germline-derived CDR1 and CDR2 are MNHEY and SMNVEV (reference sequence). The V segment lost 6 bases and the J segment 4 bases; nucleotides outside the gene matches: 6. This CDR3 has 14 residues. The CDR3 reads CASRTGGGRETQYF. CDR3 in DNA: TGTGCCAGCAGGACAGGGGGGGGTCGAGAGACCCAGTACTTC.

The chain couples TRBV29-1 to TRBJ1-1; possible D gene TRBD1, 6 bases. Looked up from germline, CDR1 is SQVTM and CDR2 is ANQGSEA. This CDR3 is built from 14 residues. Trimming left V 7 bases short and J 1 base short, with 16 bases between. In nucleotides, the CDR3 is TGCAGCGCCGACCCCCGGGGGGCGAACACTGAAGCTTTCTTT. Amino acid sequence: CSADPRGANTEAFF.

The chain is built from TRBV7-9 and TRBJ1-1; the match to TRBD1 covers 7 bases. V gave up 2 bases and J gave up 4 bases; unmatched junction bases: 7. CDR1 is SEHNR and CDR2 is FQNEAQ in the germline V gene (reference sequence). The CDR3 is 15 amino acids. The CDR3 DNA is TGTGCCAGCAGCTTATACGGGACAGTGGGCACTGAAGCTTTCTTT. It codes for CASSLYGTVGTEAFF. The full variable domain, completed using reference TRBV7-9 and TRBJ1-1, is DTGVSQNPRHKITKRGQNVTFRCDPISEHNRLYWYRQTLGQGPEFLTYFQNEAQLEKSRLLSDRFSAERPKGSFSTLEIQRTEQGDSAMYLCASSLYGTVGTEAFFGQGTRLTVV.

The chain employs TRBV7-3 and TRBJ1-1; D perhaps matches TRBD1 (5 bases). Germline lookup yields CDR1 SGHTA and CDR2 FQGTGA. The length of the CDR3 is 15 residues. V was cut by 1 base and J by 5 bases, with 14 bases left in between. The CDR3 nucleotides read TGTGCCAGCAGCTTAAATCCGGGGCCGTCTACTGAAGCTTTCTTT. It yields the protein CASSLNPGPSTEAFF.

The chain's CDR3 is CASSPSLRGGYTF. In DNA form, the CDR3 reads TGTGCCAGCAGCCCTTCACTTAGGGGAGGCTACACCTTC. The rearrangement uses TRBV9 and TRBJ1-2, with D possibly being TRBD1 (5 bases). Trimming removed 4 bases at V and 8 bases at J, with 15 bases between. CDR1 is SGDLS, CDR2 YYNGEE, per germline. The CDR3 is 13 amino acids.

The sample holds a few counts of this clone. CDR3 sequence: CASSEGRGDIGAFF. CDR3 bases: TGTGCCAGCAGTGAGGGGAGGGGGGATATCGGAGCTTTCTTT. The chain uses TRBV25-1 and TRBJ1-1; D is perhaps TRBD1 (6 bases). This CDR3 is 14 amino acids long. Germline CDR1 reads MGHDK; CDR2 reads SYGVNS. Between the trimmed V and J ends, which lost 3 bases and 10 bases, there was a span of 18 bases.

The V call is TRBV6-1, the J call TRBJ2-1; no reliable D call. This CDR3 comprises 15 residues. Trimming removed 2 bases from V and 0 bases from J, with 8 bases in between. CDR1 and CDR2 (germline): MNHNS, SASEGT. CDR3 sequence (DNA): TGTGCCAGCAGTGAATCTTCAAGCTCCTACAATGAGCAGTTCTTC. It codes for CASSESSSSYNEQFF.

This clone turned up a few times. The gene calls are TRBV29-1 and TRBJ2-7, with D maybe TRBD1 (5 bases). This CDR3 is built from 12 residues. The germline V and J ends were trimmed by 6 bases and 4 bases, with 13 bases remaining between them. The germline V gene has CDR1 SQVTM and CDR2 ANQGSEA. The CDR3 is CSVETALYEQYF. DNA of the CDR3: TGCAGCGTGGAGACAGCGCTGTACGAGCAGTACTTC.

This clone was seen a few times. The V and J genes are TRBV25-1 and TRBJ1-1; no reliable D call. V lost 4 bases and J lost 7, with 10 bases in between. The length of the CDR3 is 12 residues. CDR1 and CDR2 (germline): MGHDK, SYGVNS. CDR3 in amino acids: CASSAINFEAFF. CDR3 sequence (DNA): TGTGCCAGCAGTGCCATAAACTTTGAAGCTTTCTTT.

This sequence joins TRBV5-1 and TRBJ2-7, with 7 positions matching TRBD1. V lost 2 bases, J lost 1 base, and 6 bases stayed unmatched. The germline V gene encodes CDR1 SGHRS and CDR2 YFSETQ. The length of the CDR3 is 15 residues. CDR3 DNA sequence: TGCGCCAGCAGCTTTTCGGGACAGACGTCCTACGAGCAGTACTTC. This translates into CASSFSGQTSYEQYF.